The source of this T cell receptor (beta chain) is a study of post-analysis software for immune sequencing data. As for the study in general: Secondary progressive, relapsing-remitting and progressive-relapsing multiple sclerosis were among the included disease courses.

Note on this clonotype: Antigen specificity is unknown.

CDR3 size: 13 residues. With 3 bases removed from V and 5 bases from J, the gap between germline ends came to 10 bases. General observations from the study: Elevated frequency relative to controls characterized four to six TRBV segments in patients, TRBV5-6, TRBV5-1 and TRBV20-1 among them. Normalized Chao1 diversity was significantly lower in multiple sclerosis patients than in controls.

Unique molecular identifiers featured in each of the TCR beta cDNA libraries. T cells numbering about 0.95 to 11 million gave rise to 500,000 to 600,000 cDNA molecules. MiXCR, applied by TCRdb to the PCR reads, yields one record per CDR3 protein. The sample has hundreds of thousands of distinct CDR3 sequences; about 40% are singletons. The receptor's source is a girl under 18 with multiple sclerosis. The chain employs TRBV12-3 or TRBV12-4 and TRBJ2-5; a weak D match, TRBD2 (5 bases). Sequencing was done on a sample of blood. The CDR3 protein is CASSFEREETQYF. CDR3 DNA sequence: TGTGCCAGCAGTTTTGAGAGGGAGGAGACCCAGTACTTC.